The 13 T cell receptor beta chains below were found in one sample sequenced in a study of shared clonotypes between healthy human individuals. Produced via immunoSEQ multiplex PCR; TCRdb's table is partial and in-frame only. The sample records about 2.4 million clones, about 92% being singletons. The sequenced sample consisted of naive CD4+ T cells sorted from blood. As to subset: CD45RA+ positively selected. The origin of the receptors is a man between 18 and 29 years old in good health.

The chain joins TRBV19 to TRBJ1-1; 7 nucleotides agree with TRBD1. CDR3 length: 13 amino acids. Trimming removed 5 bases from V and 3 bases from J; junction bases left unmatched: 3. CDR1 and CDR2 from the germline V gene are LNHDA and SQIVND (reference sequence). CDR3 loop: CASSVGQDTEAFF. The CDR3 DNA reads as TGTGCCAGTAGTGTCGGACAGGACACTGAAGCTTTCTTT.

The chain has TRBV11-2 and TRBJ2-1; either TRBD1 or TRBD2 may supply D (5 bases each). The germline gives CDR1 SGHAT, CDR2 FQNNGV. The CDR3 runs to 14 residues. With 6 bases removed from V and 6 bases from J, the gap between germline ends came to 15 bases. The CDR3 is CASRLTGTTNEQFF. CDR3 bases: TGTGCCAGCAGATTAACCGGGACCACCAATGAGCAGTTCTTC.

The CDR3 loop is CASSSQSSETDEQYF. CDR3 sequence (DNA): TGTGCCAGCAGCTCCCAGAGCAGCGAAACCGACGAGCAGTACTTC. The chain is built from TRBV13 and TRBJ2-7; D is unresolved. V lost 4 bases to trimming and J lost 5 bases, with 18 bases between them. The CDR3 loop spans 15 amino acids. Germline assignment: CDR1 PRHDT and CDR2 FYEKMQ (reference sequence).

The chain joins TRBV7-2 to TRBJ2-7; D not resolved. Trimming left V 3 bases short and J 3 bases short, with 9 bases between. This CDR3 spans 13 amino acids. Germline V lookup: CDR1 SGHTA, CDR2 FQGNSA. The CDR3 DNA follows: TGTGCCAGCAGCTTTGATGCCAACTACGAGCAGTACTTC. It specifies CASSFDANYEQYF.

The V gene is TRBV2, the J gene TRBJ2-3, with D unresolved. The V end was cut by 11 bases, the J end by 0 bases, with 9 bases between. Germline V gives CDR1 SNHLY, CDR2 FYNNEI. CDR3 length: 12 residues. DNA of the CDR3: TGTGCCGGCAAGACTAGCACAGATACGCAGTATTTT. This encodes CAGKTSTDTQYF.

This rearrangement joins TRBV15 to TRBJ1-6; a possible D gene is TRBD1 (5 bases). The germline V gene encodes CDR1 LNHNV and CDR2 YYDKDF (reference sequence). The ends were cut back, 0 bases at V and 6 bases at J, with 18 bases in the middle. This CDR3 spans 18 amino acids. CDR3 nucleotides: TGTGCCACCAGCAGAGAGTTCCAACCGGGACCCGCTAATTCACCCCTCCACTTT. Translation: CATSREFQPGPANSPLHF.

This chain uses TRBV6-1 with TRBJ2-3; possibly TRBD2 for D (6 bases). This CDR3 spans 13 amino acids. Trimming cost V 7 bases and J 6 bases, with 14 bases left between them. Per the germline V gene, CDR1 is MNHNS and CDR2 is SASEGT. The CDR3 coding sequence is TGTGCCAGCACCGGGACTGTGTTGGATACGCAGTATTTT. Its translation: CASTGTVLDTQYF.

The chain carries TRBV18 and TRBJ2-7, with TRBD2 matching 10 bases. Germline CDR1 KGHSH, CDR2 LQKENI. Losses at the gene ends were 3 bases for V and 6 bases for J; bases not matched to a gene: 5. The CDR3 consists of 14 residues. CDR3 in DNA: TGTGCCAGCTCACCGCTAGCGGGAGCTTTCGAGCAGTACTTC. It yields the protein CASSPLAGAFEQYF.

The chain combines TRBV5-1 with TRBJ2-2; D is unclear. The length of the CDR3 is 14 residues. The germline gives CDR1 SGHRS, CDR2 YFSETQ. Between the trimmed V and J ends, which lost 4 bases and 3 bases, there was a span of 10 bases. Here the CDR3 reads CASSELSDTGELFF. The CDR3 DNA reads TGCGCCAGCAGCGAGTTATCCGACACCGGGGAGCTGTTTTTT. Together with reference TRBV5-1 and TRBJ2-2, the CDR3 gives the full variable domain: KAGVTQTPRYLIKTRGQQVTLSCSPISGHRSVSWYQQTPGQGLQFLFEYFSETQRNKGNFPGRFSGRQFSNSRSEMNVSTLELGDSALYLCASSELSDTGELFFGEGSRLTVL.

The chain has TRBV5-1 and TRBJ1-1; no clear D. Germline values: CDR1 SGHRS, CDR2 YFSETQ. The CDR3 contains 14 residues. Between the trimmed V and J ends, which lost 3 bases and 1 base, there was a span of 10 bases. CDR3 loop: CASSSGSGNTEAFF. The CDR3 bases are TGCGCCAGCAGCTCGGGGTCGGGGAACACTGAAGCTTTCTTT.

V usage is TRBV7-6 and J usage is TRBJ2-3, with D uncertain. This CDR3 has 15 amino acids. V was shortened by 6 bases and J by 9 bases, with 22 bases between the two germline ends. The V gene's germline CDR1 is SGHVS and CDR2 FNYEAQ. CDR3 sequence (DNA): TGTGCCAGCAGTCCTCTCTCCGGGCTAAGTTCGACGCAGTATTTT. Translated, it gives CASSPLSGLSSTQYF.

The chain uses TRBV30 and TRBJ2-5; no clear D gene. The J call may be faulty, since TRBJ2-7 better matches the DNA end. Germline CDR1 is GTSNPN and CDR2 is SVGIG (reference sequence). The CDR3 covers 14 residues. CDR3 sequence (DNA): TGTGCCTGGAGGACCGTGGGAAAGACCTACGAGCAGTACTTC. It yields the protein CAWRTVGKTYEQYF.

The chain links TRBV27 to TRBJ1-2, with TRBD1 identical over 7 bases. Germline V lookup: CDR1 MNHEY, CDR2 SMNVEV (reference sequence). V lost 4 bases to trimming and J lost 4 bases; unmatched junction nucleotides: 3. The CDR3 is 13 residues long. The CDR3 here is CASSWDSRYGYTF. The CDR3 region has the DNA TGTGCCAGCAGTTGGGACAGCCGCTATGGCTACACCTTC.